The rows below give T cell receptor beta chains drawn from one sample of a study of vaccination effects on CD4 cells after COVID-19. These TCRs are of unknown antigen specificity. Sequenced by immunoSEQ multiplex PCR; TCRdb stores in-frame clones only, minus some. The sample lists more than 50,000 clones; about four fifths were seen once. The sequencing here drew on CD4+ T cells from PBMCs cultured with HCoV-229E spike peptides, taken before COVID-19 vaccination. The source is a human donor who received a COVID-19 vaccine. Both conserved end residues are part of each CDR3. Each record gives: D gene, J gene, V gene, clone size, CDR3 protein, CDR3 DNA. D genes are given only for firm matches. For some rows the clone size is stated as once, few or many, or as a class when expanded; others skip it.

D gene: NA; J gene: TRBJ1-6; V gene: TRBV11-2; clone size: few; CDR3 protein: CASSSKGGFYNSPLHF; CDR3 DNA: TGTGCCAGCAGCTCTAAAGGGGGTTTCTATAATTCACCCCTCCACTTT
D gene: NA; J gene: TRBJ1-6; V gene: TRBV7-2; clone size: NA; CDR3 protein: CASSLGGASYNSPLHF; CDR3 DNA: TGTGCCAGCAGCTTAGGGGGCGCTTCCTATAATTCACCCCTCCACTTT
D gene: TRBD2; J gene: TRBJ2-3; V gene: TRBV10-2; clone size: NA; CDR3 protein: CASKTSGGFGTQYF; CDR3 DNA: TGCGCCAGCAAGACTAGCGGGGGTTTTGGTACGCAGTATTTT
D gene: NA; J gene: TRBJ1-6; V gene: TRBV25-1; clone size: NA; CDR3 protein: CASSVGYSPLHF; CDR3 DNA: TGTGCCAGCAGTGTGGGGTATTCACCCCTCCACTTT
D gene: TRBD1; J gene: TRBJ1-6; V gene: TRBV19; clone size: NA; CDR3 protein: CASKGGQGLRSPLHF; CDR3 DNA: TGTGCCAGTAAAGGGGGACAGGGGTTAAGATCACCCCTCCACTTT
D gene: TRBD2; J gene: TRBJ2-1; V gene: TRBV5-1; clone size: NA; CDR3 protein: CASSLRASGANEQFF; CDR3 DNA: TGCGCCAGCAGCTTGAGAGCTAGCGGGGCGAATGAGCAGTTCTTC
D gene: NA; J gene: TRBJ1-1; V gene: TRBV7-2; clone size: few; CDR3 protein: CASSFQLGGTEAFF; CDR3 DNA: TGTGCCAGCAGCTTTCAGCTAGGAGGCACTGAAGCTTTCTTT
D gene: TRBD1; J gene: TRBJ1-1; V gene: TRBV28; clone size: NA; CDR3 protein: CASSRGQGGSEAFF; CDR3 DNA: TGTGCCAGCAGCCGCGGACAGGGTGGGTCTGAAGCTTTCTTT
D gene: TRBD2; J gene: TRBJ2-5; V gene: TRBV5-1; clone size: NA; CDR3 protein: CASSLGGGGDQETQYF; CDR3 DNA: TGCGCCAGCAGCCTCGGTGGCGGGGGGGATCAAGAGACCCAGTACTTC
D gene: NA; J gene: TRBJ2-3; V gene: TRBV19; clone size: once; CDR3 protein: CASSIWSIGTDTQYF; CDR3 DNA: TGTGCCAGTAGTATTTGGAGTATTGGGACAGATACGCAGTATTTT
D gene: TRBD1; J gene: TRBJ1-2; V gene: TRBV29-1; clone size: NA; CDR3 protein: CSALIGDRVLGYTF; CDR3 DNA: TGCAGCGCCCTTATAGGGGACAGGGTGTTAGGCTACACCTTC
D gene: NA; J gene: TRBJ2-3; V gene: TRBV13; clone size: NA; CDR3 protein: CASRGSPEDTQYF; CDR3 DNA: TGTGCCAGCCGAGGTTCCCCAGAAGATACGCAGTATTTT
D gene: NA; J gene: TRBJ2-1; V gene: TRBV6-5; clone size: NA; CDR3 protein: CASKWAGLLEGEQFF; CDR3 DNA: TGTGCCAGCAAGTGGGCAGGGTTACTGGAGGGGGAGCAGTTCTTC
D gene: NA; J gene: TRBJ2-6; V gene: TRBV29-1; clone size: NA; CDR3 protein: CSVLGNVNSGANVLTF; CDR3 DNA: TGCAGCGTGCTCGGGAACGTCAACTCTGGGGCCAACGTCCTGACTTTC
D gene: NA; J gene: TRBJ1-3; V gene: TRBV4-1; clone size: NA; CDR3 protein: CASSHPGQTYSGNTIYF; CDR3 DNA: TGCGCCAGCAGCCACCCCGGGCAGACCTACTCTGGAAACACCATATATTTT
D gene: TRBD1; J gene: TRBJ1-6; V gene: TRBV30; clone size: few; CDR3 protein: CAWAGQGIFSPLHF; CDR3 DNA: TGTGCCTGGGCCGGACAGGGAATATTTTCACCCCTCCACTTT
D gene: NA; J gene: TRBJ2-5; V gene: TRBV7-3; clone size: NA; CDR3 protein: CASSPGGRGDETQYF; CDR3 DNA: TGTGCCAGCAGCCCAGGGGGTAGGGGGGACGAGACCCAGTACTTC
D gene: NA; J gene: TRBJ2-1; V gene: TRBV6-6; clone size: NA; CDR3 protein: CASSYMVGEQFF; CDR3 DNA: TGTGCCAGCAGTTACATGGTGGGGGAGCAGTTCTTC
D gene: NA; J gene: TRBJ1-1; V gene: TRBV29-1; clone size: NA; CDR3 protein: CSGQGRITEAFF; CDR3 DNA: TGCAGCGGGCAGGGTCGAATCACTGAAGCTTTCTTT
D gene: NA; J gene: TRBJ1-1; V gene: TRBV11-2; clone size: NA; CDR3 protein: CASSPGAGTEAFF; CDR3 DNA: TGTGCCAGCAGCCCAGGAGCCGGCACTGAAGCTTTCTTT
D gene: TRBD1; J gene: TRBJ2-5; V gene: TRBV5-4; clone size: NA; CDR3 protein: CASSRDREQETQYF; CDR3 DNA: TGTGCCAGCAGCCGGGACAGAGAACAAGAGACCCAGTACTTC
D gene: NA; J gene: TRBJ1-3; V gene: TRBV5-8; clone size: once; CDR3 protein: CASPAWPPRSGNTIYF; CDR3 DNA: TGTGCCAGCCCCGCTTGGCCACCTCGGTCAGGAAACACCATATATTTT
D gene: NA; J gene: TRBJ1-4; V gene: TRBV19; clone size: NA; CDR3 protein: CASAEQGYSEKLFF; CDR3 DNA: TGTGCCAGTGCTGAACAGGGTTATAGTGAAAAACTGTTTTTT
D gene: NA; J gene: TRBJ2-5; V gene: TRBV24-1; clone size: NA; CDR3 protein: CATSAPGETQYF; CDR3 DNA: TGTGCCACCAGTGCCCCGGGGGAGACCCAGTACTTC
D gene: TRBD1; J gene: TRBJ1-4; V gene: TRBV9; clone size: NA; CDR3 protein: CASSAHRQGNNEKLFF; CDR3 DNA: TGTGCCAGCAGCGCCCATAGACAGGGTAATAATGAAAAACTGTTTTTT
D gene: NA; J gene: TRBJ2-3; V gene: TRBV2; clone size: NA; CDR3 protein: CASRVAHTDTQYF; CDR3 DNA: TGTGCCAGCAGGGTTGCCCACACAGATACGCAGTATTTT
D gene: NA; J gene: TRBJ2-2; V gene: TRBV9; clone size: NA; CDR3 protein: CASSVLTYAAGELFF; CDR3 DNA: TGTGCCAGCAGCGTCCTCACGTATGCGGCCGGGGAGCTGTTTTTT
D gene: NA; J gene: TRBJ1-1; V gene: TRBV18; clone size: few; CDR3 protein: CASSPIGNTEAFF; CDR3 DNA: TGTGCCAGCTCACCAATCGGGAACACTGAAGCTTTCTTT
D gene: TRBD2; J gene: TRBJ2-1; V gene: TRBV18; clone size: few; CDR3 protein: CASSSNLAEYNEQFF; CDR3 DNA: TGTGCCAGCTCTTCTAATCTAGCGGAGTACAATGAGCAGTTCTTC
D gene: TRBD1; J gene: TRBJ1-2; V gene: TRBV5-1; clone size: NA; CDR3 protein: CASNSGTGYYGYTF; CDR3 DNA: TGCGCCAGCAACTCCGGGACAGGGTACTATGGCTACACCTTC
D gene: TRBD2; J gene: TRBJ2-5; V gene: TRBV5-4; clone size: NA; CDR3 protein: CASSLAASGGDLETQYF; CDR3 DNA: TGTGCCAGCAGCTTGGCCGCTAGCGGGGGGGACTTGGAGACCCAGTACTTC
D gene: NA; J gene: TRBJ2-5; V gene: TRBV24-1; clone size: once; CDR3 protein: CATSTGETQYF; CDR3 DNA: TGTGCCACCAGTACGGGTGAGACCCAGTACTTC
D gene: TRBD2; J gene: TRBJ2-3; V gene: TRBV6-5; clone size: NA; CDR3 protein: CASSYRGGDTDTQYF; CDR3 DNA: TGTGCCAGCAGTTACCGGGGGGGGGACACAGATACGCAGTATTTT
D gene: NA; J gene: TRBJ1-2; V gene: TRBV7-2; clone size: few; CDR3 protein: CASSLMTAANYGYTF; CDR3 DNA: TGTGCCAGCAGCTTAATGACAGCAGCTAACTATGGCTACACCTTC
D gene: TRBD1; J gene: TRBJ1-5; V gene: TRBV6-5; clone size: NA; CDR3 protein: CASRSTGVSNQPQHF; CDR3 DNA: TGTGCCAGCAGGTCTACAGGGGTCTCCAATCAGCCCCAGCATTTT
D gene: NA; J gene: TRBJ1-2; V gene: TRBV21-1; clone size: NA; CDR3 protein: CASSKVGPRGYGYTF; CDR3 DNA: TGTGCCAGCAGCAAAGTCGGCCCGCGGGGCTATGGCTACACCTTC